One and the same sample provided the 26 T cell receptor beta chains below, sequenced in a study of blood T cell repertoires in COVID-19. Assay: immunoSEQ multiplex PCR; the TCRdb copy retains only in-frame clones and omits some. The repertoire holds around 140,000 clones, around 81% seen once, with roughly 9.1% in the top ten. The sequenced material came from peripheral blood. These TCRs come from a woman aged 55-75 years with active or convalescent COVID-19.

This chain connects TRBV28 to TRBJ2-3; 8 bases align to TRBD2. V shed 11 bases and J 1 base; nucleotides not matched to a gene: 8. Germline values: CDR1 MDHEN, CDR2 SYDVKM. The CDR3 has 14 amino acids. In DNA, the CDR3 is TGTGCCGCCGCGTCGGGGGGGGGCACAGATACGCAGTATTTT. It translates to CAAASGGGTDTQYF.

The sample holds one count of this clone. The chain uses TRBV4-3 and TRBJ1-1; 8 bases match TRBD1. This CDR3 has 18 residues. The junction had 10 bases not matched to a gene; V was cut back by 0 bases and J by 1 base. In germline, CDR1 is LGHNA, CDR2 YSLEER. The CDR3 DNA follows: TGCGCCAGCAGCCAAGATCTTGGGACAGGCCTTTCGAACACTGAAGCTTTCTTT. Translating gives CASSQDLGTGLSNTEAFF.

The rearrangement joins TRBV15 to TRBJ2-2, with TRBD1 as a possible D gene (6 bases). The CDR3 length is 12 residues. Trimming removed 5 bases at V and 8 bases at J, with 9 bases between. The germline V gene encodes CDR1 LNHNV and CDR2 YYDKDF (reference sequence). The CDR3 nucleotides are TGTGCCACCAGCGGGGGCCAAGGGGAGCTGTTTTTT. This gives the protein CATSGGQGELFF. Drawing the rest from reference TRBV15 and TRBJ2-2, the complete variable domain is DAMVIQNPRYQVTQFGKPVTLSCSQTLNHNVMYWYQQKSSQAPKLLFHYYDKDFNNEADTPDNFQSRRPNTSFCFLDIRSPGLGDTAMYLCATSGGQGELFFGEGSRLTVL.

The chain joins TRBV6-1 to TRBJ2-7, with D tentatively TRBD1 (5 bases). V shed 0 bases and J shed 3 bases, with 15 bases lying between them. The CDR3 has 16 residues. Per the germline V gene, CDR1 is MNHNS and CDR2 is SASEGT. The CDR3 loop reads CASSEAGAAFGYEQYV. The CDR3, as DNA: TGTGCCAGCAGTGAAGCAGGGGCAGCTTTCGGCTACGAGCAGTACGTC.

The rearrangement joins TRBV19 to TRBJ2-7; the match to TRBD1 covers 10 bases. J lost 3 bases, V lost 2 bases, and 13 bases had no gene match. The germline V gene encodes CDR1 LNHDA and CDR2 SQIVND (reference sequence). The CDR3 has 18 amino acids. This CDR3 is CASSISHSHRTGGYEQYF. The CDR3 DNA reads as TGTGCCAGTAGTATATCCCATTCCCACCGGACAGGGGGCTACGAGCAGTACTTC.

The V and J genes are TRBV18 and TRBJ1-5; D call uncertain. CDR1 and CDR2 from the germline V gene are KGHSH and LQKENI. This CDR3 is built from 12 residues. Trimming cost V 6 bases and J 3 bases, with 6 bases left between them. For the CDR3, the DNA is TGTGCCAGCTCCGTTCCCAATCAGCCCCAGCATTTT. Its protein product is CASSVPNQPQHF.

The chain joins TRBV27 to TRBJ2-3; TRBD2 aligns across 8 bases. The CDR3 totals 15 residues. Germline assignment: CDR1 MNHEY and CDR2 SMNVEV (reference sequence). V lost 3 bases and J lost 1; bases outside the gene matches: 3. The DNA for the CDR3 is TGTGCCAGCAGTTTCCAGACTAGCGGCACAGATACGCAGTATTTT. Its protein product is CASSFQTSGTDTQYF.

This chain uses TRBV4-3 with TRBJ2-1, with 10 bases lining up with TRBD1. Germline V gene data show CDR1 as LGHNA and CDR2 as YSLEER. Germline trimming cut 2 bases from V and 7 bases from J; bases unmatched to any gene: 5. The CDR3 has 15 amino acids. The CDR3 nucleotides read TGCGCCAGCAGCCAACAGACAGGGGGCTGGAATGAGCAGTTCTTC. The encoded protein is CASSQQTGGWNEQFF.

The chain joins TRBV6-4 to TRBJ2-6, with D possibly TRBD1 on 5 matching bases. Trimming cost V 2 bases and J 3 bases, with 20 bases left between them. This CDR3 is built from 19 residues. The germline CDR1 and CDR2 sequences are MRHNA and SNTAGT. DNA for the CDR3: TGTGCCAGCAGTGACGTCTCAGGGCTAGGTCTGTTTGGGGCCAACGTCCTGACTTTC. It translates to CASSDVSGLGLFGANVLTF.

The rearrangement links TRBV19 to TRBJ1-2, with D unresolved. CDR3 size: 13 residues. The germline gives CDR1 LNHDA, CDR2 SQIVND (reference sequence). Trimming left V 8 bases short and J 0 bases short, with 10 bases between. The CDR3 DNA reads TGTGCCAGTTCTATGCTAGCTAACTATGGCTACACCTTC. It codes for CASSMLANYGYTF.

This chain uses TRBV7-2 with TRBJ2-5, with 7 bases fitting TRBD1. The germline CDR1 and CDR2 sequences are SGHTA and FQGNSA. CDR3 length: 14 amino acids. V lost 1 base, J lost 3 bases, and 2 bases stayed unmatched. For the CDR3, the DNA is TGTGCCAGCAGCTTAGGTGGGACAGAAGAGACCCAGTACTTC. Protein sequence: CASSLGGTEETQYF.

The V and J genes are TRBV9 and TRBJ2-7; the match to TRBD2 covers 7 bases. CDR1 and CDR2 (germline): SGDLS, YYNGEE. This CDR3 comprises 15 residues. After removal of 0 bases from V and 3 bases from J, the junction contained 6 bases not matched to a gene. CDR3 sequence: CASSVDGGGNYEQYF. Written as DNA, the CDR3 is TGTGCCAGCAGCGTAGATGGCGGGGGAAACTACGAGCAGTACTTC.

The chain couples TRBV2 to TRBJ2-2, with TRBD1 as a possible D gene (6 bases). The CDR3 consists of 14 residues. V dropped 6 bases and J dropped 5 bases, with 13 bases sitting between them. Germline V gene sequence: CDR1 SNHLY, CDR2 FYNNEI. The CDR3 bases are TGTGCCAGCAGACAGGGCCCGAGGACCGGGGAGCTGTTTTTT. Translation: CASRQGPRTGELFF.

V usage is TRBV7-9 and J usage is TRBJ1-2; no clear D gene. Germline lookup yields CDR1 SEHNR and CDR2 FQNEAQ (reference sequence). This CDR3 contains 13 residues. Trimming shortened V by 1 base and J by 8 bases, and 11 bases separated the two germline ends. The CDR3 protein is CASSLVMGSGYTF. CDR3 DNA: TGTGCCAGCAGCTTAGTTATGGGCTCGGGCTACACCTTC.

The CDR3 reads CASSHSGLAYEQYF. In nucleotides, the CDR3 is TGTGCCAGCAGCCATAGCGGGCTCGCCTACGAGCAGTACTTC. The chain links TRBV3-1 (or the pseudogene TRBV3-2) to TRBJ2-7, with TRBD2 identical over 7 bases. The CDR3 contains 14 residues. The germline gives CDR1 LGHDT, CDR2 YNNKEL (reference sequence). With 3 bases clipped from V and 2 bases from J, the junction kept 4 bases outside the gene matches.

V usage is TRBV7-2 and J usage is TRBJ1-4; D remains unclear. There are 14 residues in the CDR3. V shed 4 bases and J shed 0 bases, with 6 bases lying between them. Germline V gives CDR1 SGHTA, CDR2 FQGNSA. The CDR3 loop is CASSSGSTNEKLFF. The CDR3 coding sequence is TGTGCCAGCAGCTCCGGGTCAACTAATGAAAAACTGTTTTTT.

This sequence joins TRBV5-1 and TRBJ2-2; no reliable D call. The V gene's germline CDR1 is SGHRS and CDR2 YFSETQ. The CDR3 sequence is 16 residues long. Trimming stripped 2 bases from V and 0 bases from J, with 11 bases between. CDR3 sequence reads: CASSFLARSNTGELFF. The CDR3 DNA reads TGCGCCAGCAGCTTCCTGGCCAGATCGAACACCGGGGAGCTGTTTTTT.

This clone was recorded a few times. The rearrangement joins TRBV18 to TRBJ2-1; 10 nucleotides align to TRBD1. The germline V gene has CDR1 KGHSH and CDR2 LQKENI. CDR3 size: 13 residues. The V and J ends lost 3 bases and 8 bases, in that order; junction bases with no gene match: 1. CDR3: CASSPGQGDEQFF. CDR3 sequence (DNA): TGTGCCAGCTCACCCGGACAGGGGGATGAGCAGTTCTTC.

The CDR3 nucleotides read TGTGCTAGTGGCCCTTCGGGAAGAGAGACCCAGTACTTC. Its translation is CASGPSGRETQYF. The chain joins TRBV12-5 to TRBJ2-5; possible D gene TRBD2, 5 bases. V was trimmed by 6 bases and J by 4 bases, leaving 12 bases between them. Germline V gene sequence: CDR1 LGHNT, CDR2 FRNRAP. This CDR3 has 13 amino acids.

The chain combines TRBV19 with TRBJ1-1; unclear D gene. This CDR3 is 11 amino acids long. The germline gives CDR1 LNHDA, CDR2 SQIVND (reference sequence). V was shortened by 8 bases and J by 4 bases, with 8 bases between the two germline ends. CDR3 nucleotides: TGTGCCAGTTTAAAATCCACTGAAGCTTTCTTT. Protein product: CASLKSTEAFF.

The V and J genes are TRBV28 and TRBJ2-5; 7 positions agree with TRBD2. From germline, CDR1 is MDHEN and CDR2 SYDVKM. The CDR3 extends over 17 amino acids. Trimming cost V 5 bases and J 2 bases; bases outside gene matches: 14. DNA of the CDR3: TGTGCCAGCAGTACCTTTCTGGCGGGAGTGGGTCAAGAGACCCAGTACTTC. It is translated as CASSTFLAGVGQETQYF. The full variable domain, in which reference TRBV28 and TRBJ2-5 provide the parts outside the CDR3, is DVKVTQSSRYLVKRTGEKVFLECVQDMDHENMFWYRQDPGLGLRLIYFSYDVKMKEKGDIPEGYSVSREKKERFSLILESASTNQTSMYLCASSTFLAGVGQETQYFGPGTRLLVL.

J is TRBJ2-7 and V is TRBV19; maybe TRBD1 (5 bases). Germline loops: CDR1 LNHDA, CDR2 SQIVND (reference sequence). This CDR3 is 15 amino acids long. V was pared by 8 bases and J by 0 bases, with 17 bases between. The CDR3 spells CASRLGPESSYEQYF. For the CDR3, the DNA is TGTGCCAGTCGGTTGGGGCCCGAGAGCTCCTACGAGCAGTACTTC.

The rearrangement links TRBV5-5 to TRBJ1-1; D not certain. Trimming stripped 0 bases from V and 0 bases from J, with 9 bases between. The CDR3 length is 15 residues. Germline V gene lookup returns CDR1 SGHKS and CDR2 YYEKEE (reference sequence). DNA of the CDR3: TGTGCCAGCAGCTTGGGGGCCCACTTGAACACTGAAGCTTTCTTT. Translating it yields CASSLGAHLNTEAFF. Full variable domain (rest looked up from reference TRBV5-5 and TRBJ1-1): DAGVTQSPTHLIKTRGQQVTLRCSPISGHKSVSWYQQVLGQGPQFIFQYYEKEERGRGNFPDRFSARQFPNYSSELNVNALLLGDSALYLCASSLGAHLNTEAFFGQGTRLTVV.

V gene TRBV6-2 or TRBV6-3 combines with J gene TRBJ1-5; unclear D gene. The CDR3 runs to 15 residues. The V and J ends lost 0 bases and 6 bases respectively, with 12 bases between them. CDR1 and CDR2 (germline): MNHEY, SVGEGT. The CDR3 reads CASSYSGVGGQPQHF. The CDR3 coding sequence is TGTGCCAGCAGTTACTCCGGGGTAGGTGGTCAGCCCCAGCATTTT.

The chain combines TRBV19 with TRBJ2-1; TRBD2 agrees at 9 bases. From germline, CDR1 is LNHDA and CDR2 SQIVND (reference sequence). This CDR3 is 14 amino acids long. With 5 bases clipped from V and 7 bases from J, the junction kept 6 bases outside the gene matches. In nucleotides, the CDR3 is TGTGCCAGTAGTGCTAGCGGGACGTGGAATGAGCAGTTCTTC. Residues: CASSASGTWNEQFF.

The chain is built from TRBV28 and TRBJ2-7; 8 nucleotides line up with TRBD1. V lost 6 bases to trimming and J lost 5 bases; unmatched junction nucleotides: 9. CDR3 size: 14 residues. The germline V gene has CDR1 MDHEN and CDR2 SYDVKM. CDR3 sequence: CASRLVTGVHEQYF. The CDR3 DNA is TGTGCCAGCAGACTCGTGACAGGGGTCCACGAGCAGTACTTC. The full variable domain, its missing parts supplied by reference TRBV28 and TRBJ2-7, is DVKVTQSSRYLVKRTGEKVFLECVQDMDHENMFWYRQDPGLGLRLIYFSYDVKMKEKGDIPEGYSVSREKKERFSLILESASTNQTSMYLCASRLVTGVHEQYFGPGTRLTVT.